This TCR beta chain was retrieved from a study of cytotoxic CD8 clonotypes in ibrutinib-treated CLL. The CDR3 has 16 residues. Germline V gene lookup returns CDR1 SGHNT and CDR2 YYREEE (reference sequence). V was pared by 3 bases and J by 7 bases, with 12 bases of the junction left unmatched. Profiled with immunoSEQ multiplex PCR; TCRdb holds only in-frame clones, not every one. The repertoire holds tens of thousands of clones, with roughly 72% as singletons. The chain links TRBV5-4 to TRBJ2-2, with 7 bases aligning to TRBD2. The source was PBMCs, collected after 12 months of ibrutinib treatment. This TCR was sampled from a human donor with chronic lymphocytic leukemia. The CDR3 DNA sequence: TGTGCCAGCAGCTCACCCGGGGGGACCCTTAGCGGGGAGCTGTTTTTT. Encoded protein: CASSSPGGTLSGELFF.